Shown below are 13 T cell receptor beta chains from a single sample sequenced in a study of cytomegalovirus exposure and HLA in healthy donors. Amplification used 60 Vbeta primers and 13 Jbeta primers. Sequencing used immunoSEQ multiplex PCR; TCRdb keeps in-frame clones, though not all of them. Of approximately 140,000 clones in the sample, approximately 79% were seen once. Sequencing was performed on PBMCs. The receptor set was obtained from a man aged 50-59 years in good health and CMV-seropositive.

This chain connects TRBV4-1 to TRBJ2-1, with D possibly matching TRBD1 (5 bases). The V gene lost 4 bases and the J gene lost 4 bases, with 14 bases spanning the gap. CDR1 and CDR2 from the germline V gene are MGHRA and YSYEKL. CDR3 length: 15 amino acids. The CDR3: CASSRGEGEYNEQFF. The CDR3 DNA reads as TGCGCCAGCAGCCGTGGAGAAGGGGAATACAATGAGCAGTTCTTC.

This clone occurred once. The gene calls are TRBV21-1 and TRBJ2-3; the table names TRBD2, a call not compared with the DNA. TRBV21-1 is labeled a pseudogene. The length of the CDR3 is 13 residues. DNA of the CDR3: TGTGCCAGCAGCAACCGATGGAGAGATACGCAGTATTTT. It specifies CASSNRWRDTQYF.

This chain joins TRBV30 and TRBJ2-5; 11 bases are shared with TRBD2. J gave up 2 bases and V 6 bases, and 5 bases lay outside the gene matches. The CDR3 covers 14 residues. CDR1 and CDR2 (germline): GTSNPN, SVGIG (reference sequence). The CDR3 DNA sequence: TGTGCCTGTACGACTAGCGGGGCACAAGAGACCCAGTACTTC. Translating gives CACTTSGAQETQYF. The full variable domain, in which reference TRBV30 and TRBJ2-5 provide the parts outside the CDR3, is SQTIHQWPATLVQPVGSPLSLECTVEGTSNPNLYWYRQAAGRGLQLLFYSVGIGQISSEVPQNLSASRPQDRQFILSSKKLLLSDSGFYLCACTTSGAQETQYFGPGTRLLVL.

The chain has TRBV6-6 and TRBJ1-2, with unresolved D. The CDR3 loop spans 14 amino acids. Trimming took off 0 bases at V and 5 bases at J, with 10 bases between the two ends. Germline V gene data show CDR1 as MNHNY and CDR2 as SVGAGI (reference sequence). The CDR3 sequence is CASSYSNAGYGYTF. Written as DNA, the CDR3 is TGTGCCAGCAGTTACTCGAATGCGGGATATGGCTACACCTTC.

The rearrangement links TRBV4-1 to TRBJ2-7, with D perhaps TRBD1 (6 bases). Trimming removed 1 base from V and 5 bases from J, with 9 bases in between. This CDR3 spans 13 amino acids. Germline V gene sequence: CDR1 MGHRA, CDR2 YSYEKL. The CDR3 DNA reads TGCGCCAGCAGCCAAGGCAGGGGTAACGAGCAGTACTTC. Its translation: CASSQGRGNEQYF.

This chain joins TRBV4-2 and TRBJ1-3, with D possibly TRBD1 on 5 matching bases. V was shortened by 0 bases and J by 4 bases, with 13 bases between the two germline ends. This CDR3 has 16 amino acids. Germline assignment: CDR1 LGHNA and CDR2 YNFKEQ. CDR3 sequence: CASSQDFAGSGNTIYF. CDR3 coding DNA: TGTGCCAGCAGCCAAGATTTCGCAGGGTCGGGAAACACCATATATTTT.

The rearrangement joins TRBV5-4 to TRBJ2-2; TRBD1 aligns across 7 bases. The germline CDR1 and CDR2 sequences are SGHNT and YYREEE (reference sequence). J was trimmed by 3 bases and V by 5 bases; bases with no gene match: 7. CDR3 length: 15 residues. The DNA for the CDR3 is TGTGCCAGCAGTGAGGACAGGCTCTACACCGGGGAGCTGTTTTTT. This translates into CASSEDRLYTGELFF.

In nucleotides, the CDR3 is TGTGCCAGCTCACCACCGTCTGTCGGAGAGGGCTATGGCTACACCTTC. It encodes CASSPPSVGEGYGYTF. The rearrangement joins TRBV18 to TRBJ1-2, with D hard to call. The CDR3 covers 16 residues. The V gene lost 0 bases and the J gene lost 4 bases, with 15 bases spanning the gap. Germline CDR1 reads KGHSH; CDR2 reads LQKENI.

The rearrangement links TRBV11-3 to TRBJ2-1; TRBD2 aligns across 10 bases. Germline lookup yields CDR1 SGHNT and CDR2 YENEEA. After removal of 5 bases from V and 0 bases from J, the junction contained 7 bases not matched to a gene. The CDR3 consists of 17 residues. CDR3 sequence: CASSRSGRASSYNEQFF. The CDR3 bases are TGTGCCAGCAGCCGGAGCGGGAGGGCCAGCTCCTACAATGAGCAGTTCTTC.

This clone was detected only once. This sequence joins TRBV18 and TRBJ1-2, with 8 bases that match TRBD1. CDR3 length: 14 residues. After removal of 3 bases from V and 10 bases from J, the junction contained 10 bases not matched to a gene. CDR1 and CDR2 from the germline V gene are KGHSH and LQKENI. For the CDR3, the DNA is TGTGCCAGCTCACCTTTAGGACAGGGAGAGGACTACACCTTC. This sequence encodes CASSPLGQGEDYTF.

The genes are TRBV6-1 and TRBJ1-6; maybe TRBD1 (6 bases). This CDR3 contains 16 residues. Trimming took off 3 bases at V and 6 bases at J, with 15 bases between the two ends. Germline V gives CDR1 MNHNS, CDR2 SASEGT. CDR3 protein: CASSEFVGAGNSPLHF. The DNA of the CDR3 is TGTGCCAGCAGTGAGTTCGTGGGGGCCGGTAATTCACCCCTCCACTTT.

The V and J genes are TRBV7-3 and TRBJ2-3; tentatively, D is TRBD1 (6 bases). The V gene lost 5 bases and the J gene lost 3 bases, with 9 bases spanning the gap. This CDR3 spans 13 amino acids. Germline V gives CDR1 SGHTA, CDR2 FQGTGA. As DNA, the CDR3 is TGTGCCAGCAGCCCGGACAGAACAGATACGCAGTATTTT. Translation gives CASSPDRTDTQYF.

J is TRBJ1-2 and V is TRBV28; tentative D call: TRBD1 (6 bases). The ends were cut back, 7 bases at V and 6 bases at J, with 27 bases in the middle. Germline assignment: CDR1 MDHEN and CDR2 SYDVKM. This CDR3 region has 17 residues. The CDR3 nucleotides are TGTGCCAGCAACACACCATTCTCCCGGACAGCCGGACATGGCTACACCTTC. Protein product: CASNTPFSRTAGHGYTF.